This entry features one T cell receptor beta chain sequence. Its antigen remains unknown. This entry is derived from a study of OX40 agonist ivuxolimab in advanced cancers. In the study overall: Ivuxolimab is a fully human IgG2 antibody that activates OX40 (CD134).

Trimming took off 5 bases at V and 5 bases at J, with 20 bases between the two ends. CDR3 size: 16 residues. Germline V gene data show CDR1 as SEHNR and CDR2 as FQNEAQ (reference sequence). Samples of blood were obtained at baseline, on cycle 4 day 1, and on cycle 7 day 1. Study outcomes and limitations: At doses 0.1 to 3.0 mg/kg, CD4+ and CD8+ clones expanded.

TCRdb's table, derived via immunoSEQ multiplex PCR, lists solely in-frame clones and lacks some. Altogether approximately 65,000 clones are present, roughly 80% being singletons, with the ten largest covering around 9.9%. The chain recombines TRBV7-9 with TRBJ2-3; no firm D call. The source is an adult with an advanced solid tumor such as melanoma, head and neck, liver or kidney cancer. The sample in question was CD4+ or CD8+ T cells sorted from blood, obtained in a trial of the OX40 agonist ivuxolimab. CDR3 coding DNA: TGTGCCAGCAGCGCCGCGCCTCCGGACCGCGGAGATACGCAGTATTTT. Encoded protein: CASSAAPPDRGDTQYF.